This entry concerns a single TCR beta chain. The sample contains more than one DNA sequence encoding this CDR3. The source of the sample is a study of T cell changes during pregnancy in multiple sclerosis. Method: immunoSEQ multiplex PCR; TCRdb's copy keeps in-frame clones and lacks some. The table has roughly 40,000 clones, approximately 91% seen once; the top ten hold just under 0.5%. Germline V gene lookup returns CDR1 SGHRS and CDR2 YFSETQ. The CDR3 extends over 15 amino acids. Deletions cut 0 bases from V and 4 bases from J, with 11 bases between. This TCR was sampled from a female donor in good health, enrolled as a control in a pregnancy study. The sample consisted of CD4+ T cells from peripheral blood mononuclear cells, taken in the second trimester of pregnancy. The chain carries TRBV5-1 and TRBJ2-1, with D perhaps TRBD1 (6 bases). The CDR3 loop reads CASSLEGQLYNEQFF. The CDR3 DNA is TGCGCCAGCAGCTTGGAAGGACAGCTTTACAATGAGCAGTTCTTC.